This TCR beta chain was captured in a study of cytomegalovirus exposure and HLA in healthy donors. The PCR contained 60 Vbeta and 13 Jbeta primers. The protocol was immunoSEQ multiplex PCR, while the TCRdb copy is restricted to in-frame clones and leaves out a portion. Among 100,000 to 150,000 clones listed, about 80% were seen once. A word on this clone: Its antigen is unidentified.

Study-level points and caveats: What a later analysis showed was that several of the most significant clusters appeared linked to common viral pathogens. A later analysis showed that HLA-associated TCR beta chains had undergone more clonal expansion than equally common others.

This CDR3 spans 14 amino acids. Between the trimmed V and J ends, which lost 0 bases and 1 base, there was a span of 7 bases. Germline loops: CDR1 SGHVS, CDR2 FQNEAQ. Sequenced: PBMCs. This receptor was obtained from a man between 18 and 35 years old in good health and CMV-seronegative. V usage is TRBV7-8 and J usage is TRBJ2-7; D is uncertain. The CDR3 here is CASSLAGLSYEQYF. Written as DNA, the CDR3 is TGTGCCAGCAGCTTAGCTGGGCTATCCTACGAGCAGTACTTC.